This T cell receptor (beta chain) was found in a study of cytomegalovirus exposure and HLA in healthy donors. General study points: The study recorded 150 to 200 TCR beta chains that were cytomegalovirus-associated.

Among the 120 subjects of the validation cohort, separate from the approximately 700-subject first cohort, were the donors. The germline V gene has CDR1 SEHNR and CDR2 FQNEAQ (reference sequence). This CDR3 is built from 14 residues. Trimming left V 3 bases short and J 1 base short, with 9 bases between. Profiling relied on immunoSEQ multiplex PCR, and the TCRdb table lists in-frame clones only, not all of them. Of around 150,000 clones listed, 91% are singletons. With regard to this clone: The antigen remains unidentified.

The sequence derives from a man between 18 and 29 years old in good health and CMV-seronegative. Sequenced sample: PBMCs. The chain carries TRBV7-9 and TRBJ1-1, with D possibly TRBD1 on 6 matching bases. For the CDR3, the DNA is TGTGCCAGCAGCTTCTCAGGGGCGAACACTGAAGCTTTCTTT. The encoded protein is CASSFSGANTEAFF.